A single sample is the source of the 8 T cell receptor beta chains below, sequenced in a study of blood T cell repertoires in COVID-19. Profiling relied on immunoSEQ multiplex PCR, and the TCRdb table lists in-frame clones only, not all of them. Of a few hundred thousand clones listed, roughly nine tenths are singletons. The sample consisted of PBMCs or T cells enriched from blood (not recorded which). The origin of the receptors is a human donor in a cohort exposed to, infected with or recovered from COVID-19 (not recorded which). The donor label of this sample is uncertain.

The gene calls are TRBV9 and TRBJ2-2; 11 bases are shared with TRBD2. V trimming: 0 bases; J trimming: 5 bases; junction bases outside the gene matches: 15. Per germline, CDR1 SGDLS and CDR2 YYNGEE. The CDR3 loop spans 20 amino acids. This CDR3 is CASSVAKGRLAGTETGELFF. DNA for the CDR3: TGTGCCAGCAGCGTAGCAAAGGGACGACTAGCGGGAACTGAGACCGGGGAGCTGTTTTTT.

The rearrangement links TRBV6-5 to TRBJ2-7; 9 bases line up with TRBD2. Per the germline V gene, CDR1 is MNHEY and CDR2 is SVGAGI. Losses at the gene ends were 6 bases for V and 1 base for J; bases not matched to a gene: 7. There are 15 residues in the CDR3. The CDR3 here is CASSLAGRGSYEQYF. The CDR3 region has the DNA TGTGCCAGCAGCCTAGCGGGGCGGGGGTCCTACGAGCAGTACTTC.

The chain couples TRBV29-1 to TRBJ1-2, with D unclear. The germline V and J ends were trimmed by 4 bases and 0 bases, with 12 bases remaining between them. The V gene's germline CDR1 is SQVTM and CDR2 ANQGSEA. The CDR3 has 14 residues. CDR3 protein: CSVGSTDANYGYTF. CDR3 sequence (DNA): TGCAGCGTTGGATCAACAGATGCTAACTATGGCTACACCTTC.

The V gene is TRBV13, the J gene TRBJ1-1; no definite D call. The length of the CDR3 is 11 residues. Germline V gene sequence: CDR1 PRHDT, CDR2 FYEKMQ (reference sequence). Trimming took 5 bases from V and 6 from J, leaving 7 bases between them. DNA for the CDR3: TGTGCCAGCAGCGCGGTAGCTGAAGCTTTCTTT. Protein product: CASSAVAEAFF.

This clone was found once. This chain uses TRBV7-9 with TRBJ1-1, with D hard to call. From germline, CDR1 is SEHNR and CDR2 FQNEAQ (reference sequence). The CDR3 runs 14 residues. Trimming removed 1 base from V and 4 bases from J, with 10 bases in between. CDR3 DNA: TGTGCCAGCAGCTTAGGGCGGCGGGTCACTGAAGCTTTCTTT. Amino acid sequence: CASSLGRRVTEAFF. The variable domain in full, completed from reference TRBV7-9 and TRBJ1-1, reads DTGVSQNPRHKITKRGQNVTFRCDPISEHNRLYWYRQTLGQGPEFLTYFQNEAQLEKSRLLSDRFSAERPKGSFSTLEIQRTEQGDSAMYLCASSLGRRVTEAFFGQGTRLTVV.

This clone was detected only once. CDR3 DNA sequence: TGTGCCAGCATGACAGGCCCAGGGGATACGCAGTATTTT. Its protein is CASMTGPGDTQYF. V usage is TRBV2 and J usage is TRBJ2-3; TRBD1 might be the D (6 bases). V was shortened by 7 bases and J by 6 bases, with 14 bases between the two germline ends. This CDR3 spans 13 amino acids. Germline values: CDR1 SNHLY, CDR2 FYNNEI. Using reference TRBV2 and TRBJ2-3 for the parts outside the CDR3, the full variable domain is EPEVTQTPSHQVTQMGQEVILRCVPISNHLYFYWYRQILGQKVEFLVSFYNNEISEKSEIFDDQFSVERPDGSNFTLKIRSTKLEDSAMYFCASMTGPGDTQYFGPGTRLTVL.

On this clone: The same CDR3 also results from other DNA sequences found in this sample. The genes are TRBV3-1 (or the pseudogene TRBV3-2) and TRBJ2-5; tentative D call: TRBD2 (7 bases). The V and J ends lost 0 bases and 3 bases respectively, with 11 bases between them. This CDR3 contains 15 residues. CDR1 LGHDT and CDR2 YNNKEL come from the germline V gene (reference sequence). The CDR3 DNA sequence: TGTGCCAGCAGCCAAGAGGGAGGGGGGAAAGAGACCCAGTACTTC. Translation: CASSQEGGGKETQYF.

This clone was picked up one time. The chain links TRBV10-3 to TRBJ2-1; D remains ambiguous. The V gene lost 4 bases and the J gene lost 6 bases, with 10 bases spanning the gap. The CDR3 sequence is 13 residues long. CDR1 is ENHRY, CDR2 SYGVKD, per germline. As DNA, the CDR3 is TGTGCCATCAGTGGAGGAGCTGGCAATGAGCAGTTCTTC. It yields the protein CAISGGAGNEQFF.